A selection of T cell receptor beta chains follows, all from one sample in a study of CD8 T cells in Susac syndrome. One entry per CDR3 protein, called by TCRdb with MiXCR from the immunoSEQ multiplex PCR reads. The table has approximately 140,000 distinct CDR3 sequences, about 95% seen once; the top ten hold about 0.11%. The specimen sequenced was CD4+ T cells from PBMCs. Source of these receptors: a human donor with multiple sclerosis. Both conserved end residues are trimmed from each CDR3. Fields, in order: V gene, J gene, CDR3 protein.

V: TRBV7-9
J: TRBJ1-3
CDR3: ASSLTGSSGNTIY

V: TRBV29-1
J: TRBJ2-7
CDR3: SVEEELAGTYEQY

V: TRBV24-1
J: TRBJ2-1
CDR3: ATSDWGGGAYNEQF

V: TRBV6-5
J: TRBJ2-7
CDR3: ASSSPLGRSYEQY

V: TRBV7-2
J: TRBJ1-4
CDR3: ASSLGPGGEKLF

V: TRBV7-8
J: TRBJ1-5
CDR3: ASSLGTGRNQPQH

V: TRBV2
J: TRBJ2-4
CDR3: ASSEGQVLAKNIQY

V: TRBV9
J: TRBJ2-2
CDR3: ASSPLGLAGGIGELF

V: TRBV12-5
J: TRBJ1-2
CDR3: ASGPEDRGYGYT

V: TRBV12-3/TRBV12-4
J: TRBJ1-1
CDR3: ASSSSQGLGTEAF

V: TRBV5-1
J: TRBJ1-1
CDR3: ASSLGSLGDTEAF

V: TRBV3-1
J: TRBJ1-1
CDR3: ASSQVRGGRTEAF

V: TRBV3-1
J: TRBJ1-1
CDR3: ASSQILGAEAF

V: TRBV4-1
J: TRBJ2-1
CDR3: ASSQEGVYNEQF

V: TRBV6-4
J: TRBJ1-5
CDR3: ASSWGQIHNQPQH

V: TRBV15
J: TRBJ2-3
CDR3: ATARGAGGRTDTQY

V: TRBV25-1
J: TRBJ2-7
CDR3: ASSSVSYEQY

V: TRBV7-9
J: TRBJ1-5
CDR3: ASSLSSHRNQPQH

V: TRBV5-1
J: TRBJ2-5
CDR3: ASSNTSPPETQY

V: TRBV4-1
J: TRBJ2-5
CDR3: ASSQLQGPQETQY